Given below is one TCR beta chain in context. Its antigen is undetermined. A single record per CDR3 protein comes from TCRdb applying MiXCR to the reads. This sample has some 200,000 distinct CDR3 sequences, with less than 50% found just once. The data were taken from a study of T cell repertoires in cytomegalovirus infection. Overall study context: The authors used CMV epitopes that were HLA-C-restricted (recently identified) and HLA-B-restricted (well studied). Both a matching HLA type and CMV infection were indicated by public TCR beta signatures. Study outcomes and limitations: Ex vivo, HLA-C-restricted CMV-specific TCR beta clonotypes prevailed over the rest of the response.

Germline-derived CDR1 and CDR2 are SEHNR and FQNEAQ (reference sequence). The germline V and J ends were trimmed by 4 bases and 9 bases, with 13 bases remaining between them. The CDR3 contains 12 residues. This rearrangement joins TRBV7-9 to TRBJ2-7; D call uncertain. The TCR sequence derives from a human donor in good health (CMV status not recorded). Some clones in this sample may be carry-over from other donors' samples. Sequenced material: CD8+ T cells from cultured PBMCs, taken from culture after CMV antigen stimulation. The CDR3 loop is CASSSLPGWQYF. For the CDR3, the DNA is TGTGCCAGCAGCTCTCTCCCCGGTTGGCAGTACTTC.